This record looks at one T cell receptor (beta chain) sequence and its context. Its antigen is still unknown. Broader study findings: Under 2.3% of tumor Treg sequences matched blood Tregs or memory cells. Greatest tumor Treg TCR overlap was with tumor naive CD4+ cells.

The germline V and J ends were trimmed by 1 base and 5 bases, with 11 bases remaining between them. This CDR3 comprises 14 residues. Adaptor-ligated barcode primers were used to amplify TRBV12-4/TRBJ1-2 clonotypes. TCRdb reprocessed the multiplex PCR reads via MiXCR and lists one record per CDR3 protein. The sample includes some 420 distinct CDR3 sequences, roughly 22% of them seen just once. Purified naive CD4+ T cells were depleted of CD25+ Tregs. The source of this sequence is a female donor with breast cancer. The specimen was naive CD4+ T cells sorted from blood. Subset meaning: naive CD4+ T cells, CD4+CD45RA+CD25-. The V gene is TRBV12-3 or TRBV12-4, the J gene TRBJ1-2; D ambiguous. CDR3 protein: CASSLGRERYGYTF. In DNA, the CDR3 is TGTGCCAGCAGTTTAGGTAGGGAGAGATATGGCTACACCTTC.